One and the same sample provided the 18 T cell receptor beta chains below, sequenced in a study of control samples from healthy donors and cancer patients. The data were produced by immunoSEQ multiplex PCR, yet TCRdb's version contains in-frame clones alone and is incomplete. The sample contains about 80,000 clones, nearly 90% of which appear only once. The sample taken for sequencing was blood. The receptors were gathered from a man in his fifties in good health.

As concerns this clone: Other DNA sequences in this specimen translate into the identical CDR3. This rearrangement joins TRBV9 to TRBJ2-2, with no clear D. V was shortened by 0 bases and J by 0 bases, with 3 bases between the two germline ends. Germline CDR1 reads SGDLS; CDR2 reads YYNGEE. CDR3 size: 14 residues. The DNA of the CDR3 is TGTGCCAGCAGCGTAGACCCGAACACCGGGGAGCTGTTTTTT. Amino acid sequence: CASSVDPNTGELFF.

Of note for this clone: Other DNA sequences in this specimen translate into the identical CDR3. The chain couples TRBV18 to TRBJ1-1, with D unresolved. Germline values: CDR1 KGHSH, CDR2 LQKENI. Trimming removed 0 bases from V and 1 base from J, with 6 bases in between. This CDR3 is 14 amino acids long. The DNA for the CDR3 is TGTGCCAGCTCACCACCGGGGAGGAACACTGAAGCTTTCTTT. It translates to CASSPPGRNTEAFF. The full variable domain, completed using reference TRBV18 and TRBJ1-1, is NAGVMQNPRHLVRRRGQEARLRCSPMKGHSHVYWYRQLPEEGLKFMVYLQKENIIDESGMPKERFSAEFPKEGPSILRIQQVVRGDSAAYFCASSPPGRNTEAFFGQGTRLTVV.

The V and J genes are TRBV6-5 and TRBJ1-3; D unclear. Deletions cut 2 bases from V and 4 bases from J, with 9 bases between. Germline lookup yields CDR1 MNHEY and CDR2 SVGAGI. This CDR3 is built from 14 residues. Here the CDR3 DNA reads TGTGCCAGCAGTTACGACTTCTTGGGAAACACCATATATTTT. Translation: CASSYDFLGNTIYF.

The chain employs TRBV6-1 and TRBJ2-3; D unresolved. Deletions cut 4 bases from V and 2 bases from J, with 16 bases between. Germline assignment: CDR1 MNHNS and CDR2 SASEGT. The CDR3 is made up of 16 amino acids. The chain's CDR3 is CASSGDVLSPTDTQYF. The CDR3 DNA sequence: TGTGCCAGCAGTGGGGATGTACTATCCCCCACAGATACGCAGTATTTT.

V is TRBV11-3 and J is TRBJ2-1; a weak D match, TRBD1 (6 bases). The CDR3 runs 15 residues. Looked up from germline, CDR1 is SGHNT and CDR2 is YENEEA. V was pared by 8 bases and J by 0 bases, with 14 bases between. This CDR3 reads CASQLDRSSYNEQFF. The CDR3, as DNA: TGTGCCAGCCAGCTCGACAGGAGCTCCTACAATGAGCAGTTCTTC.

The DNA of the CDR3 is TGTGCCAGCAGTTTTTTGGCCACCGGATCGGCAGCTTTCTTT. Residues: CASSFLATGSAAFF. V usage is TRBV27 and J usage is TRBJ1-1; D is unclear. From germline, CDR1 is MNHEY and CDR2 SMNVEV (reference sequence). CDR3 length equals 14 residues. V gave up 3 bases and J gave up 10 bases, with 18 bases separating them.

The V and J genes are TRBV7-9 and TRBJ2-3; perhaps TRBD1 as D (7 bases). V lost 5 bases and J 4 bases, leaving 19 bases between the germline ends. Germline V CDR1 and CDR2: SEHNR, FQNEAQ (reference sequence). This CDR3 is built from 16 residues. The CDR3 here is CASSHKEGAKADTQYF. The CDR3 coding sequence is TGTGCCAGCAGCCACAAGGAGGGGGCAAAAGCAGATACGCAGTATTTT.

The V and J genes are TRBV11-2 and TRBJ2-1; D is undetermined. Trimming stripped 4 bases from V and 9 bases from J, with 10 bases between. This CDR3 region has 12 residues. CDR1 and CDR2 from the germline V gene are SGHAT and FQNNGV. Here the CDR3 reads CASSWDAGEQFF. In DNA form, the CDR3 reads TGTGCCAGCAGCTGGGATGCAGGTGAGCAGTTCTTC.

The chain joins TRBV6-4 to TRBJ1-5; 7 bases line up with TRBD1. The trim removed 5 bases at V and 1 base at J, leaving 5 bases unmatched. Germline CDR1 reads MRHNA; CDR2 reads SNTAGT. This CDR3 is 15 amino acids long. CDR3 in amino acids: CASSPQQGSNQPQHF. The CDR3 coding sequence is TGTGCCAGCAGTCCCCAACAGGGGAGCAATCAGCCCCAGCATTTT.

This clone occurred once. The chain has TRBV27 and TRBJ1-6; TRBD1 matches 10 bases. Germline lookup yields CDR1 MNHEY and CDR2 SMNVEV (reference sequence). The V and J ends lost 2 bases and 14 bases, in that order; junction bases with no gene match: 6. There are 14 residues in the CDR3. The CDR3 sequence: CASSLKGQGTALHF. In DNA form, the CDR3 reads TGTGCCAGCAGTTTAAAGGGACAGGGGACAGCCCTCCACTTT.

The genes are TRBV19 and TRBJ1-5; tentatively, D is TRBD1 (6 bases). V dropped 5 bases and J dropped 2 bases, with 19 bases sitting between them. The germline V gene has CDR1 LNHDA and CDR2 SQIVND (reference sequence). This CDR3 comprises 17 residues. In DNA form, the CDR3 reads TGTGCCAGTAGTGTCCGGGACAAAAGAGGGGGCAATCAGCCCCAGCATTTT. This translates into CASSVRDKRGGNQPQHF.

This clone has a single count. The V and J genes are TRBV9 and TRBJ1-1; possible D gene TRBD1, 6 bases. V was shortened by 4 bases and J by 3 bases, with 13 bases between the two germline ends. This CDR3 is 14 amino acids long. Germline V gene lookup returns CDR1 SGDLS and CDR2 YYNGEE. The CDR3 here is CASSPQGTDTEAFF. Written as DNA, the CDR3 is TGTGCCAGCAGCCCTCAGGGGACGGACACTGAAGCTTTCTTT.

The genes are TRBV2 and TRBJ1-1, with 7 bases aligning to TRBD1. Trimming removed 0 bases from V and 6 bases from J; junction bases left unmatched: 4. This CDR3 region has 14 residues. CDR1 SNHLY and CDR2 FYNNEI come from the germline V gene. The CDR3 sequence is CASSEAIQGAEAFF. Here the CDR3 DNA reads TGTGCCAGCAGTGAAGCGATCCAGGGGGCTGAAGCTTTCTTT.

V is TRBV11-3 and J is TRBJ2-2, with D possibly being TRBD2 (6 bases). V was cut by 5 bases and J by 7 bases, with 11 bases left in between. The V gene's germline CDR1 is SGHNT and CDR2 YENEEA. This CDR3 spans 13 amino acids. The CDR3 reads CASSADGSGELFF. The CDR3 DNA sequence: TGTGCCAGCAGCGCGGACGGGAGCGGGGAGCTGTTTTTT.

J is TRBJ2-3 and V is TRBV27; 7 bases match TRBD1. Germline assignment: CDR1 MNHEY and CDR2 SMNVEV (reference sequence). CDR3 size: 12 residues. The J segment lost 6 bases and the V segment lost 5 bases, leaving 2 bases of the junction unmatched. The CDR3 is CASSKGADTQYF. CDR3 DNA: TGTGCCAGCAGTAAGGGGGCCGATACGCAGTATTTT.

This chain connects TRBV29-1 to TRBJ2-5; 7 bases agree with TRBD1. Losses at the gene ends were 6 bases for V and 8 bases for J; bases not matched to a gene: 15. Germline values: CDR1 SQVTM, CDR2 ANQGSEA. The CDR3 covers 14 residues. The CDR3 region has the DNA TGCAGCGTAGACCCGACAGGGACCCCGCCAACCCAGTACTTC. Amino acid sequence: CSVDPTGTPPTQYF.

The table lists this clone with a few counts. V usage is TRBV6-1 and J usage is TRBJ1-3; TRBD1 matches 7 bases. V shed 2 bases, J shed 4 bases, and the junction held 11 bases outside the gene matches. The germline V gene encodes CDR1 MNHNS and CDR2 SASEGT. The CDR3 totals 17 residues. CDR3 loop: CASSEFPQGRLGNTIYF. CDR3 bases: TGTGCCAGCAGTGAATTCCCACAGGGGCGTTTGGGAAACACCATATATTTT.

This clone appeared a single time. The chain employs TRBV27 and TRBJ2-5; D is ambiguous. V was clipped by 7 bases and J by 2 bases, with 11 bases between them. Germline V gene lookup returns CDR1 MNHEY and CDR2 SMNVEV (reference sequence). This CDR3 has 13 amino acids. CDR3 DNA sequence: TGTGCCAGCACCGCCACACCTCAAGAGACCCAGTACTTC. It translates to CASTATPQETQYF.